Shown below are 8 T cell receptor beta chains from a single sample sequenced in a study of T-cell reconstitution after alpha-beta-depleted transplantation in children. The TCRbeta library incorporated unique molecular identifiers. TCRdb called the PCR reads again in MiXCR, with one record for every CDR3 protein. The sample has 800,000 to 1,000,000 distinct CDR3 sequences; about 30% are singletons. The sample consisted of PBMCs, mostly from graft donor cells, taken 360 days after TCRalphabeta/CD19-depleted stem cell transplant. These receptor sequences come from a boy less than two years old who had a stem cell transplant for SCID, so the T cells may come from the graft donor.

The chain combines TRBV12-3 or TRBV12-4 with TRBJ2-7, with D perhaps TRBD1 (6 bases). Trimming pared 3 bases from V and 3 bases from J, leaving 12 bases between. CDR3 length: 14 amino acids. The CDR3 is CASSFGGSDYEQYF. CDR3 bases: TGTGCCAGCAGTTTTGGGGGCTCGGACTACGAGCAGTACTTC.

The gene calls are TRBV3-1 and TRBJ2-2; D call uncertain. CDR3 length equals 14 residues. The germline V gene encodes CDR1 LGHDT and CDR2 YNNKEL (reference sequence). The V gene lost 1 base and the J gene lost 1 base, with 4 bases spanning the gap. The CDR3 region has the DNA TGTGCCAGCAGCCAAGTCCTGAACACCGGGGAGCTGTTTTTT. It specifies CASSQVLNTGELFF.

This clonotype was counted only a few times. This chain connects TRBV7-2 to TRBJ1-2, with 7 bases aligning to TRBD1. Germline V gives CDR1 SGHTA, CDR2 FQGNSA. The CDR3 covers 15 residues. V trimming: 5 bases; J trimming: 5 bases; junction bases outside the gene matches: 11. Here the CDR3 DNA reads TGTGCCAGCAGCACGGGACAGCCCGGCATTTATGGCTACACCTTC. Its protein is CASSTGQPGIYGYTF.

This clonotype was recorded at least ten times. CDR3 nucleotide sequence: TGTGCCAGCAGTCCGGGTTTCACAGATACGCAGTATTTT. Residues: CASSPGFTDTQYF. This rearrangement joins TRBV6-1 to TRBJ2-3; D call uncertain. This CDR3 spans 13 amino acids. The V gene lost 5 bases and the J gene lost 2 bases, with 8 bases spanning the gap. From germline, CDR1 is MNHNS and CDR2 SASEGT.

The CDR3 region has the DNA TGCAGTGCTATGCGTGCGACAGGAACCTCTGGAAACACCATATATTTT. Its translation is CSAMRATGTSGNTIYF. This sequence joins TRBV20-1 and TRBJ1-3, with D perhaps TRBD1 (6 bases). The germline V gene encodes CDR1 DFQATT and CDR2 SNEGSKA (reference sequence). The V end lost 4 bases, the J end lost 0 bases, and 16 bases lay between the germline ends. The CDR3 spans 16 residues.

This clonotype has more than one count but fewer than ten. The chain is built from TRBV6-1 and TRBJ1-2; 7 bases are shared with TRBD1. From germline, CDR1 is MNHNS and CDR2 SASEGT. J lost 3 bases, V lost 6 bases, and 7 bases had no gene match. The CDR3 has 14 amino acids. The CDR3 reads CASRRQGGDYGYTF. Written as DNA, the CDR3 is TGTGCCAGCAGGAGACAGGGAGGGGACTATGGCTACACCTTC.

The genes are TRBV7-9 and TRBJ2-1; D unclear. Trimming pared 3 bases from V and 2 bases from J, leaving 14 bases between. Germline V CDR1 and CDR2: SEHNR, FQNEAQ (reference sequence). CDR3 length: 16 amino acids. CDR3 sequence reads: CASSLSRLGPYNEQFF. CDR3 DNA sequence: TGTGCCAGCAGCTTGAGCAGGCTAGGGCCCTACAATGAGCAGTTCTTC. Full variable domain (rest looked up from reference TRBV7-9 and TRBJ2-1): DTGVSQNPRHKITKRGQNVTFRCDPISEHNRLYWYRQTLGQGPEFLTYFQNEAQLEKSRLLSDRFSAERPKGSFSTLEIQRTEQGDSAMYLCASSLSRLGPYNEQFFGPGTRLTVL.

This clonotype was observed a handful of times. The V call is TRBV12-3 or TRBV12-4, the J call TRBJ2-7; TRBD2 matches 7 bases. Trimming took 5 bases from V and 2 from J; bases not matched to a gene: 9. This CDR3 comprises 15 residues. The CDR3 protein is CASSGSGTGAYEQYF. CDR3 bases: TGTGCCAGCAGTGGGAGCGGGACTGGGGCCTACGAGCAGTACTTC.